This is a list of T cell receptor beta chains from one sample in a study of shared clonotypes between healthy human individuals. TCRdb keeps only in-frame clones here, not all; method: immunoSEQ multiplex PCR. The sample gives about 680,000 clones, about 92% of which show up once; about 24% is in the top ten. Sequencing input: naive CD8+ T cells sorted from blood. The receptors were sampled from a man aged 25-45 years in good health. CDR3s include the opening cysteine and the closing phenylalanine or tryptophan. D genes are given only for firm matches. Rows may omit the clone size; those that give it use once, few, many or a size class.

length: 12; D: -; J: TRBJ2-2; V: TRBV9; size: -; DNA: TGTGCCAGCAGCTATAACACCGGGGAGCTGTTTTTT; CDR3: CASSYNTGELFF
length: 18; D: -; J: TRBJ2-1; V: TRBV5-6; size: -; DNA: TGTGCCAGCAGCTTGGCGGACGGGATCGGCGTTTCCTACAATGAGCAGTTCTTC; CDR3: CASSLADGIGVSYNEQFF
length: 15; D: -; J: TRBJ2-3; V: TRBV7-9; size: -; DNA: TGTGCCAGCAGCTTACCTGGCCAGAGCGCAGATACGCAGTATTTT; CDR3: CASSLPGQSADTQYF
length: 12; D: -; J: TRBJ2-2; V: TRBV16; size: -; DNA: TGTGCCAGCAGCAAGAACACCGGGGAGCTGTTTTTT; CDR3: CASSKNTGELFF
length: 13; D: -; J: TRBJ1-1; V: TRBV11-3; size: -; DNA: TGTGCCAGCAGCTTACAGGGCGGTCCTGAAGCTTTCTTT; CDR3: CASSLQGGPEAFF
length: 14; D: -; J: TRBJ2-1; V: TRBV14; size: -; DNA: TGTGCCAGCAGCCTCACCAGTTCCTACAATGAGCAGTTCTTC; CDR3: CASSLTSSYNEQFF
length: 10; D: -; J: TRBJ2-7; V: TRBV5-8; size: once; DNA: TGTGCCAGCGTTACCTACGAGCAGTACTTC; CDR3: CASVTYEQYF
length: 14; D: TRBD1; J: TRBJ2-7; V: TRBV7-6; size: few; DNA: TGTGCCAGCAGTTCCGGGACAGGGTCTTACGAGCAGTACTTC; CDR3: CASSSGTGSYEQYF
length: 15; D: -; J: TRBJ2-5; V: TRBV18; size: -; DNA: TGTGCCAGCTCACCACAGGTTGACGGAAGGGCTTCCCAGTACTTC; CDR3: CASSPQVDGRASQYF
length: 13; D: -; J: TRBJ2-7; V: TRBV27; size: few; DNA: TGTGCCAGCAGTTTATCGGGCATACGAGGGCAGTACTTC; CDR3: CASSLSGIRGQYF
length: 15; D: TRBD2; J: TRBJ2-7; V: TRBV29-1; size: -; DNA: TGCAGCGTTGGGGGACTAGCGGGAGTTTCAAACGAGCAGTACTTC; CDR3: CSVGGLAGVSNEQYF
length: 14; D: -; J: TRBJ2-1; V: TRBV27; size: -; DNA: TGTGCCAGCAGTTTATCGCTAGCGAGGCATGAGCAGTTCTTC; CDR3: CASSLSLARHEQFF
length: 17; D: TRBD2; J: TRBJ2-1; V: TRBV27; size: -; DNA: TGTGCCAGCAGTTTGGGCCCGCCTGGACTAGTCTACAATGAGCAGTTCTTC; CDR3: CASSLGPPGLVYNEQFF
length: 13; D: -; J: TRBJ1-2; V: TRBV29-1; size: -; DNA: TGCAGCGTTGTCTCAGGGGTGGACTATGGCTACACCTTC; CDR3: CSVVSGVDYGYTF
length: 17; D: -; J: TRBJ2-1; V: TRBV4-1; size: -; DNA: TGCGCCAGCAGCCAAGAAAGTGAACTCCGAACCTACAATGAGCAGTTCTTC; CDR3: CASSQESELRTYNEQFF
length: 17; D: TRBD1; J: TRBJ2-1; V: TRBV5-4; size: once; DNA: TGTGCCAGCAGCTTGAATCCCTGGGACAGCTCCTACAATGAGCAGTTCTTC; CDR3: CASSLNPWDSSYNEQFF
length: 17; D: TRBD2; J: TRBJ2-5; V: TRBV7-6; size: few; DNA: TGTGCCAGCAGCTCGTCAGGGGAAGCGGGAGGGCCGGAGACCCAGTACTTC; CDR3: CASSSSGEAGGPETQYF
length: 14; D: -; J: TRBJ1-1; V: TRBV4-1; size: -; DNA: TGCGCCAGCAGCCAATTCGAGCTGAACACTGAAGCTTTCTTT; CDR3: CASSQFELNTEAFF
length: 13; D: -; J: TRBJ2-2; V: TRBV4-3; size: -; DNA: TGCGCCAGCAGCCCCTCGGAGGCCGGGGAGCTGTTTTTT; CDR3: CASSPSEAGELFF
length: 16; D: TRBD2; J: TRBJ2-3; V: TRBV6-5; size: -; DNA: TGTGCCAGCAGTTACTCCCTAGCGGGGAGCACAGATACGCAGTATTTT; CDR3: CASSYSLAGSTDTQYF
length: 16; D: -; J: TRBJ2-7; V: TRBV9; size: many; DNA: TGTGCCAGCAGCGTACTTTGGAGCGGCTACCCCTACGAGCAGTACTTC; CDR3: CASSVLWSGYPYEQYF
length: 17; D: TRBD2; J: TRBJ2-3; V: TRBV7-9; size: -; DNA: TGTGCCAGCAGCTCTCGACTAGCGGGAGGGCCCCCAGATACGCAGTATTTT; CDR3: CASSSRLAGGPPDTQYF
length: 15; D: -; J: TRBJ2-7; V: TRBV27; size: -; DNA: TGTGCCAGCAGTTTATCGGGGGGCGAATACTACGAGCAGTACTTC; CDR3: CASSLSGGEYYEQYF
length: 13; D: -; J: TRBJ2-1; V: TRBV2; size: -; DNA: TGTGCCAGCAGTGGCAGTGTCTTCTATGAGCAGTTCTTC; CDR3: CASSGSVFYEQFF
length: 15; D: -; J: TRBJ1-2; V: TRBV5-6; size: -; DNA: TGTGCCAGCAGCTTGGATGAGGTGCTTGGCTATGGCTACACCTTC; CDR3: CASSLDEVLGYGYTF
length: 16; D: TRBD2; J: TRBJ2-1; V: TRBV27; size: -; DNA: TGTGCCAGCAGTTTCGTAGCGGGAGGTACATACAATGAGCAGTTCTTC; CDR3: CASSFVAGGTYNEQFF
length: 12; D: -; J: TRBJ2-1; V: TRBV13; size: -; DNA: TGTGCCAGCAGCTTAGGCCAGGGAGAGCAGTTCTTC; CDR3: CASSLGQGEQFF
length: 13; D: -; J: TRBJ2-7; V: TRBV27; size: -; DNA: TGTGCCAGCAGTTTATATGAGGGGTACGAGCAGTACTTC; CDR3: CASSLYEGYEQYF
length: 14; D: TRBD1; J: TRBJ1-5; V: TRBV19; size: -; DNA: TGTGCCAGTACAGGGGGCGTTGGGAATCAGCCCCAGCATTTT; CDR3: CASTGGVGNQPQHF
length: 15; D: TRBD1; J: TRBJ1-2; V: TRBV9; size: -; DNA: TGTGCCAGCAGCGAGGCAGCAGGGGGCTACTATGGCTACACCTTC; CDR3: CASSEAAGGYYGYTF
length: 15; D: -; J: TRBJ2-6; V: TRBV5-6; size: once; DNA: TGTGCCAGTGGATTGGCGGCTACTGGGGCCAACGTCCTGACTTTC; CDR3: CASGLAATGANVLTF
length: 14; D: TRBD2; J: TRBJ2-7; V: TRBV6-5; size: -; DNA: TGTGCCAGCAGTAGGCGGGGGAGCTCCTACGAGCAGTACTTC; CDR3: CASSRRGSSYEQYF
length: 12; D: -; J: TRBJ2-7; V: TRBV9; size: once; DNA: TGTGCCAGCAGCAAATATTCCTACGAGCAGTACTTC; CDR3: CASSKYSYEQYF
length: 19; D: TRBD2; J: TRBJ2-1; V: TRBV15; size: -; DNA: TGTGCCACCAGCAGAGAGGGAGCGGGAGGGCTCGCCTACTACAATGAGCAGTTCTTC; CDR3: CATSREGAGGLAYYNEQFF
length: 17; D: TRBD1; J: TRBJ2-7; V: TRBV15; size: -; DNA: TGTGCCACCAGCAGAGCCAACAGGGGGCTTGACTCCTACGAGCAGTACTTC; CDR3: CATSRANRGLDSYEQYF
length: 14; D: TRBD2; J: TRBJ2-1; V: TRBV6-5; size: -; DNA: TGTGCCAGCAGTTCTATGCCCGCCGGGACTAGCCTTTTCTTC; CDR3: CASSSMPAGTSLFF
length: 13; D: -; J: TRBJ2-1; V: TRBV7-8; size: -; DNA: TGTGCCTCGAAGCTAGCCGATTACAATGAGCAGTTCTTC; CDR3: CASKLADYNEQFF
length: 13; D: -; J: TRBJ2-7; V: TRBV18; size: once; DNA: TGTGCCAGCTCACCACTGGGAGGCTACGAGCAGTACTTC; CDR3: CASSPLGGYEQYF
length: 15; D: TRBD1; J: TRBJ2-7; V: TRBV6-4; size: -; DNA: TGTGCCAGCAGTGACTTAACGGGACAGGTCTACGAGCAGTACTTC; CDR3: CASSDLTGQVYEQYF
length: 20; D: TRBD2; J: TRBJ2-6; V: TRBV18; size: -; DNA: TGTGCCAGCTCACCGTTAGGACTAGCGGGAGGGAATTCTGGGGCCAACGTCCTGACTTTC; CDR3: CASSPLGLAGGNSGANVLTF
length: 15; D: -; J: TRBJ1-2; V: TRBV11-2; size: -; DNA: TGTGCCAGCAGCTTAGATTCTGGAGGGTACCATGGCTACACCTTC; CDR3: CASSLDSGGYHGYTF
length: 11; D: -; J: TRBJ2-7; V: TRBV29-1; size: -; DNA: TGCAGCGTTGTCCGGGACTACGAGCAGTACTTC; CDR3: CSVVRDYEQYF
length: 12; D: -; J: TRBJ1-1; V: TRBV27; size: -; DNA: TGTGCCAGCAGTTTGCCGTCCTCCGAAGCTTTCTTT; CDR3: CASSLPSSEAFF
length: 15; D: -; J: TRBJ2-3; V: TRBV7-2; size: once; DNA: TGTGCCAGCAGCTTAGCGTCAGGGGGGTACGATACGCAGTATTTT; CDR3: CASSLASGGYDTQYF
length: 14; D: -; J: TRBJ2-7; V: TRBV6-5; size: -; DNA: TGTGCCAGCAGTTACTCCGGACACTCCTACGAGCAGTACTTC; CDR3: CASSYSGHSYEQYF
length: 19; D: TRBD2; J: TRBJ2-2; V: TRBV4-2; size: -; DNA: TGTGCCAGCAGCCAAGTCTTCTCAGGACTAGCGTCGAACACCGGGGAGCTGTTTTTT; CDR3: CASSQVFSGLASNTGELFF
length: 16; D: TRBD1; J: TRBJ2-1; V: TRBV4-3; size: medium-sized; DNA: TGCGCCAGCAGCGAGAAGGACAGGGGGGGTTACAATGAGCAGTTCTTC; CDR3: CASSEKDRGGYNEQFF
length: 13; D: -; J: TRBJ1-4; V: TRBV27; size: -; DNA: TGTGCCAGCAGTTCCAGGGGAGGGGGGAAACTGTTTTTT; CDR3: CASSSRGGGKLFF
length: 13; D: -; J: TRBJ2-2; V: TRBV27; size: -; DNA: TGTGCCAGCAGCAGGGTTTACACCGGGGAGCTGTTTTTT; CDR3: CASSRVYTGELFF